This T cell receptor beta chain was identified during a study of follicular helper T cells after annual influenza vaccination. Study as a whole: After each seasonal flu vaccination, blood came on days 0, 7 and 28. For some subjects, blood spans the 2013-2014, 2014-2015 and 2015-2016 annual vaccinations.

The J segment lost 0 bases and the V segment lost 2 bases, leaving 11 bases of the junction unmatched. The CDR3 has 20 amino acids. Germline CDR1 reads MNHEY; CDR2 reads SMNVEV (reference sequence). Specified time point: 2014-2015 season, pre-vaccination. The protocol was immunoSEQ multiplex PCR, while the TCRdb copy is restricted to in-frame clones and leaves out a portion. The sample yields about 8,300 clones, roughly four fifths seen once. The material sequenced was CXCR5+ CD38- circulating T follicular helper cells from blood, taken on the day of influenza vaccination. Subset meaning: circulating Tfh, non-naive CD4+CXCR5+PD-1+ (ICOS+CD38+ or ICOS-CD38-). This TCR derives from an adult who received the influenza vaccine. V is TRBV27 and J is TRBJ1-6; TRBD1 matches 9 bases. CDR3 nucleotides: TGTGCCAGCAGTTTACTTATCCCCGGGACAGGGAGCTCCTATAATTCACCCCTCCACTTT. It yields the protein CASSLLIPGTGSSYNSPLHF.